The 21 T cell receptor beta chains given below trace back to one sample, sequenced in a study of blood T cell repertoires in COVID-19. TCRdb's copy holds only in-frame clones and misses some; the assay was immunoSEQ multiplex PCR. The data contain 200,000 to 250,000 clones, approximately 84% of them seen just once; the ten biggest clones take up 1.9%. Input material: peripheral blood. These receptors originate from a woman over 75 with acute or convalescent COVID-19.

Comments on this clone: Within the sample, other DNA sequences also encode this same CDR3. The gene calls are TRBV7-3 and TRBJ1-1; D is unresolved. V lost 2 bases, J lost 1 base, and 5 bases lay in between. This CDR3 is built from 13 residues. From germline, CDR1 is SGHTA and CDR2 FQGTGA. CDR3 nucleotides: TGTGCCAGCAGCTTAGGGAGGAACACTGAAGCTTTCTTT. The encoded protein is CASSLGRNTEAFF. Full variable domain (outside the CDR3, taken from reference TRBV7-3 and TRBJ1-1): GAGVSQTPSNKVTEKGKYVELRCDPISGHTALYWYRQSLGQGPEFLIYFQGTGAADDSGLPNDRFFAVRPEGSVSTLKIQRTERGDSAVYLCASSLGRNTEAFFGQGTRLTVV.

J is TRBJ2-7 and V is TRBV7-9, with a tentative D call TRBD2 (5 bases). Germline V CDR1 and CDR2: SEHNR, FQNEAQ (reference sequence). CDR3 size: 13 residues. Trimming shortened V by 0 bases and J by 4 bases, and 7 bases separated the two germline ends. The CDR3 reads CASSLATGYEQYF. For the CDR3, the DNA is TGTGCCAGCAGCTTAGCTACGGGATACGAGCAGTACTTC.

The V gene is TRBV19, the J gene TRBJ2-7, with 9 bases identical to TRBD2. The V gene's germline CDR1 is LNHDA and CDR2 SQIVND (reference sequence). V gave up 4 bases and J gave up 3 bases; unmatched junction bases: 10. CDR3 size: 16 residues. The CDR3, as DNA: TGTGCCAGTAGTAGGGAGCCTAGCGGGGCCATCTACGAGCAGTACTTC. Amino acids: CASSREPSGAIYEQYF.

The genes are TRBV7-8 and TRBJ2-2, with D possibly matching TRBD2 (5 bases). Trimming removed 2 bases from V and 4 bases from J, with 17 bases in between. The CDR3 has 17 residues. Germline CDR1 and CDR2: SGHVS and FQNEAQ. CDR3 protein: CASSLSWSSYGTGELFF. Here the CDR3 DNA reads TGTGCCAGCAGCTTATCCTGGTCTAGCTACGGCACCGGGGAGCTGTTTTTT.

This sequence joins TRBV29-1 and TRBJ2-3; TRBD2 agrees at 11 bases. Trimming at V came to 4 bases and at J to 0 bases, leaving 3 bases not matched to a gene. The V gene's germline CDR1 is SQVTM and CDR2 ANQGSEA. The CDR3 totals 15 residues. Written as DNA, the CDR3 is TGCAGCGTTGTAGGGACTAGCGGTAGCACAGATACGCAGTATTTT. Encoded protein: CSVVGTSGSTDTQYF.

The chain is built from TRBV7-2 and TRBJ1-2, with D uncertain. Germline-derived CDR1 and CDR2 are SGHTA and FQGNSA. The V and J ends lost 1 base and 8 bases respectively, with 8 bases between them. The CDR3 length is 12 residues. CDR3 sequence (DNA): TGTGCCAGCAGCTTAGACTTGGAGGGCTACACCTTC. Translation: CASSLDLEGYTF. Full variable domain (missing parts from reference TRBV7-2 and TRBJ1-2): GAGVSQSPSNKVTEKGKDVELRCDPISGHTALYWYRQSLGQGLEFLIYFQGNSAPDKSGLPSDRFSAERTGGSVSTLTIQRTQQEDSAVYLCASSLDLEGYTFGSGTRLTVV.

The V gene is TRBV5-1, the J gene TRBJ2-2, with 8 bases matching TRBD1. V lost 3 bases, J lost 5 bases, and 6 bases stayed unmatched. The CDR3 runs to 15 residues. Germline assignment: CDR1 SGHRS and CDR2 YFSETQ. The CDR3 DNA reads TGCGCCAGCAGCTCCCGACAGGGGTCAACCGGGGAGCTGTTTTTT. This codes for CASSSRQGSTGELFF.

The J gene is TRBJ1-6, the V gene TRBV3-1 (or the pseudogene TRBV3-2); no firm D call. Trimming took 1 base from V and 7 from J, leaving 5 bases between them. The CDR3 sequence is 13 residues long. Germline values: CDR1 LGHDT, CDR2 YNNKEL (reference sequence). The CDR3 bases are TGTGCCAGCAGCCAAGTTTCGAATTCACCCCTCCACTTT. Its translation: CASSQVSNSPLHF.

The rearrangement links TRBV20-1 to TRBJ1-1; no clear D. The germline gives CDR1 DFQATT, CDR2 SNEGSKA (reference sequence). There are 11 residues in the CDR3. The V and J ends lost 1 base and 7 bases respectively, with 7 bases between them. CDR3 in amino acids: CSARGAGEAFF. In nucleotides, the CDR3 is TGCAGTGCTAGAGGCGCAGGTGAAGCTTTCTTT.

This clone was recorded only once. The chain recombines TRBV5-1 with TRBJ1-1; tentatively, D is TRBD1 (6 bases). Between the trimmed V and J ends, which lost 0 bases and 10 bases, there was a span of 10 bases. The CDR3 has 12 amino acids. Per germline, CDR1 SGHRS and CDR2 YFSETQ. CDR3 nucleotides: TGCGCCAGCAGCTTGGTGGGGGGGCCAGCTTTCTTT. Translated, it gives CASSLVGGPAFF.

This sequence joins TRBV30 and TRBJ2-1, with TRBD2 matching over 13 bases. The V gene's germline CDR1 is GTSNPN and CDR2 SVGIG (reference sequence). V shed 2 bases, J shed 6 bases, and the junction held 4 bases outside the gene matches. The CDR3 sequence is 15 residues long. The CDR3: CAWSPWTSGSNEQFF. CDR3 nucleotides: TGTGCCTGGAGTCCTTGGACTAGCGGGAGCAATGAGCAGTTCTTC.

A remark on this clone: Other nucleotide sequences from this sample produce the same CDR3. CDR3 nucleotides: TGTGCCAGCAGTGAGGCGGGGAGGAACACTGAAGCTTTCTTT. As protein: CASSEAGRNTEAFF. The chain uses TRBV6-1 and TRBJ1-1; D gene unclear. The CDR3 is 14 residues long. The germline V gene encodes CDR1 MNHNS and CDR2 SASEGT. Trimming removed 3 bases at V and 1 base at J, with 9 bases between.

The chain joins TRBV5-6 to TRBJ2-3, with 8 bases lining up with TRBD2. Germline V gene lookup returns CDR1 SGHDT and CDR2 YYEEEE. The CDR3 length is 15 residues. The V and J ends lost 1 base and 2 bases, in that order; junction bases with no gene match: 3. The CDR3 is CASSLFSGVTDTQYF. CDR3 in DNA: TGTGCCAGCAGCTTGTTTAGCGGGGTCACAGATACGCAGTATTTT.

The chain is built from TRBV7-8 and TRBJ2-3; possible D gene TRBD2, 6 bases. The germline CDR1 and CDR2 sequences are SGHVS and FQNEAQ. V lost 9 bases and J lost 2, with 15 bases in between. The CDR3 consists of 14 residues. This CDR3 is CARNFGGTTDTQYF. The CDR3 region has the DNA TGTGCCAGAAACTTTGGGGGGACCACAGATACGCAGTATTTT.

The rearrangement uses TRBV5-4 and TRBJ1-4, with 9 bases aligning to TRBD1. The CDR3 is 14 amino acids. Per germline, CDR1 SGHNT and CDR2 YYREEE (reference sequence). V gave up 1 base and J gave up 8 bases; unmatched junction bases: 3. The CDR3 protein is CASSLRTGDEKLFF. The CDR3 coding sequence is TGTGCCAGCAGCTTGCGGACAGGGGACGAAAAACTGTTTTTT.

With regard to this clone: A read error may be the cause here, since a much bigger clone is one base away. The V gene is TRBV7-9, the J gene TRBJ2-1, with TRBD2 matching over 9 bases. The ends lost 1 base at V and 5 bases at J; junction bases unmatched: 0. The germline gives CDR1 SEHNR, CDR2 FQNEAQ (reference sequence). CDR3 length equals 14 residues. The CDR3 DNA is TGTGCCAGCAGCTTAGGACTAGCGGACAATGAGCAGTTCTTC. This codes for CASSLGLADNEQFF.

The rearrangement joins TRBV24-1 to TRBJ2-1; 9 nucleotides agree with TRBD2. Per the germline V gene, CDR1 is KGHDR and CDR2 is SFDVKD. Germline trimming cut 4 bases from V and 0 bases from J; bases unmatched to any gene: 6. The CDR3 is 17 amino acids. In nucleotides, the CDR3 is TGTGCCACCAGTGACCCTAGCGGGACTCACTCCTACAATGAGCAGTTCTTC. Its protein product is CATSDPSGTHSYNEQFF.

The CDR3 spells CASSQGRRPQSYEQYF. Written as DNA, the CDR3 is TGTGCCAGCAGCCAAGGAAGGAGGCCCCAGTCCTACGAGCAGTACTTC. The V gene is TRBV3-1 (or the pseudogene TRBV3-2), the J gene TRBJ2-7; D is perhaps TRBD2 (5 bases). The ends were cut back, 1 base at V and 1 base at J, with 14 bases in the middle. Germline V CDR1 and CDR2: LGHDT, YNNKEL (reference sequence). The CDR3 contains 16 residues.

A single count supports this clone. This chain links TRBV7-3 with TRBJ2-1; a weak D match, TRBD2 (7 bases). Trimming took 1 base from V and 6 from J, leaving 19 bases between them. Germline CDR1 and CDR2: SGHTA and FQGTGA. The CDR3 extends over 17 amino acids. The CDR3 loop reads CASSLMPLRGASNEQFF. CDR3 bases: TGTGCCAGCAGCTTAATGCCTCTTCGGGGGGCATCCAATGAGCAGTTCTTC.

The rearrangement uses TRBV10-3 and TRBJ1-1; D is unresolved. The CDR3 has 15 amino acids. CDR1 is ENHRY, CDR2 SYGVKD, per germline. Trimming removed 0 bases at V and 4 bases at J, with 12 bases between. The CDR3 protein is CAISESWGGSTEAFF. DNA for the CDR3: TGTGCCATCAGTGAGTCATGGGGAGGCAGCACTGAAGCTTTCTTT.

V usage is TRBV7-9 and J usage is TRBJ1-4; a weak D match, TRBD1 (5 bases). Per the germline V gene, CDR1 is SEHNR and CDR2 is FQNEAQ (reference sequence). The ends were cut back, 5 bases at V and 4 bases at J, with 8 bases in the middle. CDR3 length equals 13 residues. In DNA form, the CDR3 reads TGTGCCAGCAGCGTTGACAGTAATGAAAAACTGTTTTTT. Encoded protein: CASSVDSNEKLFF.